These T cell receptor beta chains were read from a single sample in a study of OX40 agonist ivuxolimab in advanced cancers. Some clones are missing from TCRdb's copy, which holds only in-frame ones; the method was immunoSEQ multiplex PCR. The sample holds under 55,000 clones, approximately 88% seen once. Sequenced here: CD4+ or CD8+ T cells sorted from blood, sampled in a trial of the OX40 agonist ivuxolimab. The receptors stem from an adult with an advanced solid tumor such as melanoma, head and neck, liver or kidney cancer. Both conserved end residues are part of each CDR3. The D gene is left open where the match is weak. Expanded clones get a size class; other rows say once, few or many, or leave the size out.

abundance: -
v_gene: TRBV29-1
d_gene: -
j_gene: TRBJ2-7
CDR3aa: CSALGYEQYF
CDR3nt: TGCAGCGCCCTGGGGTACGAGCAGTACTTC

abundance: -
v_gene: TRBV7-3
d_gene: TRBD2
j_gene: TRBJ2-2
CDR3aa: CASSVSGGADTGELFF
CDR3nt: TGTGCCAGCAGCGTTAGCGGGGGGGCCGACACCGGGGAGCTGTTTTTT

abundance: -
v_gene: TRBV15
d_gene: -
j_gene: TRBJ2-1
CDR3aa: CATSRVRQGPGNEQFF
CDR3nt: TGTGCCACCAGCAGAGTACGTCAAGGGCCCGGCAATGAGCAGTTCTTC

abundance: -
v_gene: TRBV27
d_gene: -
j_gene: TRBJ2-2
CDR3aa: CASSFVQGGTGELFF
CDR3nt: TGTGCCAGCAGTTTTGTACAGGGTGGAACCGGGGAGCTGTTTTTT

abundance: -
v_gene: TRBV27
d_gene: TRBD2
j_gene: TRBJ2-7
CDR3aa: CASSFSSGGSYEQYF
CDR3nt: TGTGCCAGCAGTTTTTCCTCGGGAGGCTCCTACGAGCAGTACTTC

abundance: -
v_gene: TRBV2
d_gene: TRBD1
j_gene: TRBJ2-4
CDR3aa: CASSTGGIAKNIQYF
CDR3nt: TGTGCCAGCAGTACAGGGGGCATAGCCAAAAACATTCAGTACTTC

abundance: -
v_gene: TRBV4-2
d_gene: -
j_gene: TRBJ1-5
CDR3aa: CASSQGPQVSNQPQHF
CDR3nt: TGTGCCAGCAGCCAAGGTCCCCAGGTTAGCAATCAGCCCCAGCATTTT

abundance: -
v_gene: TRBV5-1
d_gene: TRBD2
j_gene: TRBJ2-7
CDR3aa: CASSPTSGLEQYF
CDR3nt: TGCGCCAGCAGCCCAACTAGCGGTCTGGAGCAGTACTTC

abundance: -
v_gene: TRBV13
d_gene: -
j_gene: TRBJ1-2
CDR3aa: CASSLGAAPNYGYTF
CDR3nt: TGTGCCAGCAGCTTAGGAGCAGCTCCTAACTATGGCTACACCTTC

abundance: once
v_gene: TRBV4-2
d_gene: -
j_gene: TRBJ2-1
CDR3aa: CASSQGAYERGPTYNEQFF
CDR3nt: TGTGCCAGCAGCCAAGGAGCCTATGAACGGGGACCGACCTACAATGAGCAGTTCTTC

abundance: -
v_gene: TRBV4-1
d_gene: TRBD1
j_gene: TRBJ2-5
CDR3aa: CASSQEFQGAVETQYF
CDR3nt: TGCGCCAGCAGCCAAGAGTTTCAGGGGGCTGTGGAGACCCAGTACTTC

abundance: -
v_gene: TRBV30
d_gene: TRBD2
j_gene: TRBJ2-7
CDR3aa: CAWSVASGDEQYF
CDR3nt: TGTGCCTGGAGTGTGGCTAGCGGGGACGAGCAGTACTTC

abundance: -
v_gene: TRBV10-3
d_gene: TRBD1
j_gene: TRBJ2-5
CDR3aa: CAISDPPSGGQETQYF
CDR3nt: TGTGCCATCAGTGACCCCCCCTCAGGGGGCCAAGAGACCCAGTACTTC

abundance: -
v_gene: TRBV11-3
d_gene: TRBD1
j_gene: TRBJ1-4
CDR3aa: CASSSGQGQSSNEKLFF
CDR3nt: TGTGCCAGCAGCTCGGGACAGGGGCAGTCTTCTAATGAAAAACTGTTTTTT

abundance: -
v_gene: TRBV11-2
d_gene: -
j_gene: TRBJ2-7
CDR3aa: CASSLVSAYEQYF
CDR3nt: TGTGCCAGCAGCTTAGTTTCAGCCTACGAGCAGTACTTC